The clone carrying this T cell receptor (beta chain) was seen ten or more times. CDR1 and CDR2 (germline): MNHEY, SMNVEV (reference sequence). CDR3 length equals 14 residues. Trimming took 6 bases from V and 7 from J; bases not matched to a gene: 9. The investigators amplified TCR beta CDR3 regions from RNA transcripts. HTBI primers were employed in a first-round RT-PCR of the TCR CDR3. TCRdb independently ran MiXCR on the multiplex PCR reads; one entry per CDR3 protein. In the table there are hundreds of thousands of distinct CDR3 sequences, 17% of which are singletons. The data derive from a study of T cells in Graves' hyperthyroidism and ophthalmopathy. Whole-study context: Before treatment of any kind, peripheral blood was taken at initial diagnosis.

For ophthalmopathy patients, the Clinical Activity Score was at least 3 and the NOSPECS grade at least 4; duration was under 3 months. Based on clinical symptoms, serum thyroxine and TRAb, thyroid ultrasound and orbital computed tomography, diagnoses were reached. The receptor was isolated from a woman aged 55-70 years with Graves' ophthalmopathy. What was sequenced was blood. V gene TRBV27 combines with J gene TRBJ1-2; 9 bases match TRBD1. CDR3 amino acids: CASRKGGQGTGYTF. CDR3 DNA sequence: TGTGCCAGCAGGAAGGGAGGACAGGGGACTGGCTACACCTTC.